These T cell receptor beta chains were read from a single sample in a study of cytomegalovirus exposure and HLA in healthy donors. Some clones are missing from TCRdb's copy, which holds only in-frame ones; the method was immunoSEQ multiplex PCR. The sample yields 110,000 to 150,000 clones, 75% to 85% seen once. Sequenced material: PBMCs. These receptors were obtained from a woman aged 18-29 years in good health and CMV-seropositive. CDR3s include the opening cysteine and the closing phenylalanine or tryptophan. The D gene is left open where the match is weak. The size of a clone is reported for some rows only, either as once, few or many, or as a class for expanded clones.

D gene	clone size	V gene	J gene	CDR3 protein	CDR3 DNA
.	few	TRBV7-8	TRBJ2-1	CASSPQRLASVYWQFF	TGTGCCAGCAGCCCCCAACGTCTAGCCTCAGTTTATTGGCAGTTCTTC
.	.	TRBV11-2	TRBJ2-7	CASSLVRGRGHYEQYF	TGTGCCAGCAGCTTAGTTCGGGGCAGGGGACACTACGAGCAGTACTTC
TRBD1	.	TRBV11-3	TRBJ1-5	CASSDLILDRGRNQPQHF	TGTGCCAGCAGCGACCTAATTTTAGACAGGGGGCGAAATCAGCCCCAGCATTTT
.	.	TRBV21-1	TRBJ1-6	CASSRLDPRWENSPLHF	TGTGCCAGCAGCAGGTTGGACCCCCGGTGGGAGAATTCACCCCTCCACTTT
TRBD1	.	TRBV5-1	TRBJ2-7	CASSSQGSSYEQYF	TGCGCCAGCAGCTCACAGGGGAGCTCCTACGAGCAGTACTTC
.	few	TRBV7-2	TRBJ1-1	CASSLVQDTTEAFF	TGTGCCAGCAGCTTAGTGCAGGATACCACTGAAGCTTTCTTT
TRBD1	.	TRBV2	TRBJ1-1	CASRQGRAFF	TGTGCCAGCCGACAGGGGAGAGCTTTCTTT
TRBD2	.	TRBV11-2	TRBJ2-7	CASSPRLAGSPEQYF	TGTGCCAGCAGCCCTCGACTAGCGGGGTCCCCCGAGCAGTACTTC
TRBD1	.	TRBV7-6	TRBJ2-7	CASSSPGQGLEQYF	TGTGCCAGCAGCTCACCGGGACAGGGCCTCGAGCAGTACTTC
TRBD1	.	TRBV5-6	TRBJ1-1	CASSFTQGLNTEAFF	TGTGCCAGCAGCTTCACACAGGGGTTGAACACTGAAGCTTTCTTT
.	once	TRBV6-1	TRBJ1-1	CASKTGNQEAFF	TGTGCCAGCAAAACAGGGAACCAGGAAGCTTTCTTT
.	.	TRBV28	TRBJ1-5	CASKVRDLQHF	TGTGCCAGCAAGGTCCGGGATCTCCAGCATTTT